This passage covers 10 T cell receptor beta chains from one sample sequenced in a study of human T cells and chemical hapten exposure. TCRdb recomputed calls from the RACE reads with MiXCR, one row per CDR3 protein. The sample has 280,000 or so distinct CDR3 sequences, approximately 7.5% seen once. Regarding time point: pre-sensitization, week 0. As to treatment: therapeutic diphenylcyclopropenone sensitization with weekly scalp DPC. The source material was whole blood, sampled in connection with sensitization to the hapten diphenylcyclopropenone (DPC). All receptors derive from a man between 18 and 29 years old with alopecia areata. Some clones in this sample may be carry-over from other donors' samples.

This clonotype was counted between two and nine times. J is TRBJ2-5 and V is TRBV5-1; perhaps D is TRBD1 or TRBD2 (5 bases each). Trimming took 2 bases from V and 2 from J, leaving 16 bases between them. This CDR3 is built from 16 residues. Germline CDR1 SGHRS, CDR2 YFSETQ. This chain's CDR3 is CASSLNGDGRQETQYF. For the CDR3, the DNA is TGCGCCAGCAGCTTAAACGGGGACGGTAGACAAGAGACCCAGTACTTC.

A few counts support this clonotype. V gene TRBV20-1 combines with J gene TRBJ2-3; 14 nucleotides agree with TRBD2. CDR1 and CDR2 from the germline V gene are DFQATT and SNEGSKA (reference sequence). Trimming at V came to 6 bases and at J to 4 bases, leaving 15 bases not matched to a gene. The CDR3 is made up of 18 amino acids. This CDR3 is CSAGRGTSGGLLPDTQYF. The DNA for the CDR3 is TGCAGTGCCGGGAGAGGGACTAGCGGGGGTCTTCTCCCAGATACGCAGTATTTT.

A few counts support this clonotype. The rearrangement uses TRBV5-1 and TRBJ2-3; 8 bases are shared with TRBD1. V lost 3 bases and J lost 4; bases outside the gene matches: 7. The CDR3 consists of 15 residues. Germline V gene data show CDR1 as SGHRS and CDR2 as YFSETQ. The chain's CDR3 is CASSSARGLSDTQYF. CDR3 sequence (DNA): TGCGCCAGCAGCTCGGCCAGGGGGCTATCAGATACGCAGTATTTT.

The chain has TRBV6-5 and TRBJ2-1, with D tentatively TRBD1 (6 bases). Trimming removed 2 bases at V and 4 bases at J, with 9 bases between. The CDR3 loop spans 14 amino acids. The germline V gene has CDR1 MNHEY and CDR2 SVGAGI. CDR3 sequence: CASSYGGQYNEQFF. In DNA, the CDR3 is TGTGCCAGCAGTTACGGGGGCCAATACAATGAGCAGTTCTTC.

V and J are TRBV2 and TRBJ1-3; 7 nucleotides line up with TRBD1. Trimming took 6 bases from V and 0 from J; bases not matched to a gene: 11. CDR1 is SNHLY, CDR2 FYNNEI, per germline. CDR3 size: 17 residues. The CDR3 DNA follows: TGTGCCAGCAGAGAGGACAGGAGTTTCTCCTCTGGAAACACCATATATTTT. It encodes CASREDRSFSSGNTIYF.

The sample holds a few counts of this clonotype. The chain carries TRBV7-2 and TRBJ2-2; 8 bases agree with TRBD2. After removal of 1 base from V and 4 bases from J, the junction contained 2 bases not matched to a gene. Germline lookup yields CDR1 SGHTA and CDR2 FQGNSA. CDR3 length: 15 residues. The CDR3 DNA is TGTGCCAGCAGCTTAGTTAGCGGGGTCACCGGGGAGCTGTTTTTT. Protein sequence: CASSLVSGVTGELFF.

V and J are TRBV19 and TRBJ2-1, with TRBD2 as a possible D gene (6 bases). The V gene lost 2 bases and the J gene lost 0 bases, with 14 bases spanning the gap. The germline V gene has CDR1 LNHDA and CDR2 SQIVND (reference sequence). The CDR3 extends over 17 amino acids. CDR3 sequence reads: CASSIKGTSSSYNEQFF. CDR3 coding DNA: TGTGCCAGTAGTATAAAGGGGACTTCTAGCTCCTACAATGAGCAGTTCTTC. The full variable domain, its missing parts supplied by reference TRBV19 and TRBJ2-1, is DGGITQSPKYLFRKEGQNVTLSCEQNLNHDAMYWYRQDPGQGLRLIYYSQIVNDFQKGDIAEGYSVSREKKESFPLTVTSAQKNPTAFYLCASSIKGTSSSYNEQFFGPGTRLTVL.

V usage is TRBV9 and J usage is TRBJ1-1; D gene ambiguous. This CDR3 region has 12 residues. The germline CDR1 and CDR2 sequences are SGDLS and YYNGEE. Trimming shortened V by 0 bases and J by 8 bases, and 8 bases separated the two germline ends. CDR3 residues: CASSVGKDEAFF. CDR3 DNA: TGTGCCAGCAGCGTAGGGAAGGACGAAGCTTTCTTT.

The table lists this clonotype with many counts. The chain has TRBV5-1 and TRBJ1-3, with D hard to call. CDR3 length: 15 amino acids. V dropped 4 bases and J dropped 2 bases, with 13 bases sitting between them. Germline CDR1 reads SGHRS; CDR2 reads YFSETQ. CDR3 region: CASSHDSQAGNTIYF. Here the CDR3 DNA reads TGCGCCAGCAGCCACGATTCGCAGGCTGGAAACACCATATATTTT.

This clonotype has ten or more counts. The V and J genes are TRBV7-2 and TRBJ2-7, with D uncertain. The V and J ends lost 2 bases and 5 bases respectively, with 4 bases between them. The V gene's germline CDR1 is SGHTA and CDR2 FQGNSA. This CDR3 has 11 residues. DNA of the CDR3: TGTGCCAGCAGCTTATTCCACGAGCAGTACTTC. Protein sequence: CASSLFHEQYF.